The 3 T cell receptor beta chains below were found in one sample sequenced in a study of blood T cell repertoires in COVID-19. TCRdb's table, derived via immunoSEQ multiplex PCR, lists solely in-frame clones and lacks some. The repertoire holds 250,000 to 300,000 clones, with 88% as singletons. The sequenced material came from PBMCs or T cells enriched from blood (not recorded which). These receptors all stem from a woman in her 30s who had recovered from COVID-19.

The chain links TRBV4-1 to TRBJ2-2; D is unclear. The CDR3 length is 13 residues. From germline, CDR1 is MGHRA and CDR2 YSYEKL. Trimming removed 4 bases at V and 4 bases at J, with 7 bases between. The CDR3 sequence: CASSPVLTGELFF. CDR3 DNA sequence: TGCGCCAGCAGCCCCGTCCTCACCGGGGAGCTGTTTTTT.

This clone came up once. This chain links TRBV18 with TRBJ2-4; a possible D gene is TRBD1 (5 bases). With 2 bases removed from V and 1 base from J, the gap between germline ends came to 18 bases. The CDR3 contains 18 residues. CDR1 and CDR2 from the germline V gene are KGHSH and LQKENI. The CDR3 DNA sequence: TGTGCCAGCTCACCATCGCAGGGCAGATTTTGGGCCAAAAACATTCAGTACTTC. Translating gives CASSPSQGRFWAKNIQYF. The whole variable domain, remainder taken from reference TRBV18 and TRBJ2-4, is NAGVMQNPRHLVRRRGQEARLRCSPMKGHSHVYWYRQLPEEGLKFMVYLQKENIIDESGMPKERFSAEFPKEGPSILRIQQVVRGDSAAYFCASSPSQGRFWAKNIQYFGAGTRLSVL.

The rearrangement links TRBV10-3 to TRBJ2-2, with D possibly being TRBD2 (7 bases). The germline gives CDR1 ENHRY, CDR2 SYGVKD. This CDR3 spans 16 amino acids. Trimming pared 4 bases from V and 6 bases from J, leaving 18 bases between. CDR3: CAISGVLAGAAGELFF. The CDR3 region has the DNA TGTGCCATCAGTGGCGTCCTGGCGGGGGCTGCCGGGGAGCTGTTTTTT.